This T cell receptor beta chain was recovered during a study of T-cell reconstitution after alpha-beta-depleted transplantation in children. This sample's TCRbeta library carried unique molecular identifier barcodes. From the PCR reads, TCRdb called clonotypes with MiXCR, one entry per CDR3 protein. In the table there are about 460,000 distinct CDR3 sequences, approximately 13% of which are singletons. The V and J ends lost 2 bases and 0 bases respectively, with 14 bases between them. The germline gives CDR1 SEHNR, CDR2 FQNEAQ (reference sequence). The CDR3 runs 17 residues. This sequence joins TRBV7-9 and TRBJ2-1; no definite D call. The sequenced sample was PBMCs from the stem cell graft donor, obtained from the stem cell graft. The receptor's source is a human donor who donated a stem cell graft to a child with combined immunodeficiency. CDR3 nucleotides: TGTGCCAGCAGCTTATATAACGGGCGAAGCTCCTACAATGAGCAGTTCTTC. Its protein is CASSLYNGRSSYNEQFF.